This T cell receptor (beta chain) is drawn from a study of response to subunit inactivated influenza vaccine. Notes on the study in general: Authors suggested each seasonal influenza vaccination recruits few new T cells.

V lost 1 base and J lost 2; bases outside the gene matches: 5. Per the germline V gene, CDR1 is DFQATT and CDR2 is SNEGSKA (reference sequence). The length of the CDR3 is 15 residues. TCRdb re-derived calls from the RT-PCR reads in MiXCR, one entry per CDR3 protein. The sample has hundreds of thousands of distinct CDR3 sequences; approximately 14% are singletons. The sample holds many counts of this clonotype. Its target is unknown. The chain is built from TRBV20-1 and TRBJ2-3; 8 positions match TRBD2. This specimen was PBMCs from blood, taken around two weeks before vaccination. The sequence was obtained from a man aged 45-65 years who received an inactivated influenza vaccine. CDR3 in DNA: TGCAGTGCTAGAGGAGTAGCGGGGCTCACAGATACGCAGTATTTT. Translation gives CSARGVAGLTDTQYF.